The 4 T cell receptor beta chains below come from one sample, sequenced in a study of patients and donors after allogeneic stem cell transplantation (dated by TCRdb to 2018 to 2021). The receptor library was made with RT-PCR. Sequencing relied on a NextSeq 550. TCRdb reprocessing: public reads trimmed at Q25 with fastp, clones called with MiXCR, in-frame beta chains kept. Under each unique CDR3 protein, matching rows form one entry showing the most common genes and DNA. The sample yields 150,000 or so distinct CDR3 sequences; 24% were counted once. Of the sample, about 25% is held by the ten largest clones. Material: blood, either unsorted or a sorted T cell fraction (not recorded which). The receptor source for this set is a human donor who was either an allogeneic HSCT recipient or a stem cell or donor lymphocyte infusion donor (not recorded which). It is not recorded whose cells these are; they may come from a transplant donor.

This chain links TRBV5-1 with TRBJ2-7, with 9 positions matching TRBD1. Germline V CDR1 and CDR2: SGHRS, YFSETQ. The CDR3 contains 15 residues. With 1 base clipped from V and 7 bases from J, the junction kept 9 bases outside the gene matches. CDR3 nucleotide sequence: TGCGCCAGCAGCTTGTTTACAGGGGGCGCGGAGGAGCAGTACTTC. This gives the protein CASSLFTGGAEEQYF.

The rearrangement joins TRBV20-1 to TRBJ1-2; a weak D match, TRBD1 (6 bases). The germline V gene encodes CDR1 DFQATT and CDR2 SNEGSKA (reference sequence). The CDR3 runs to 15 residues. V was pared by 3 bases and J by 2 bases, with 16 bases between. The CDR3: CSAREQGEGNYGYTF. CDR3 DNA: TGCAGTGCTAGGGAACAGGGAGAGGGCAACTATGGCTACACCTTC.

V usage is TRBV20-1 and J usage is TRBJ1-2; D not certain. CDR1 is DFQATT, CDR2 SNEGSKA, per germline (reference sequence). Trimming took off 5 bases at V and 3 bases at J, with 10 bases between the two ends. The CDR3 loop spans 12 amino acids. The CDR3 nucleotides read TGCAGTGCTTCAAGCCAGGACTATGGCTACACCTTC. Protein product: CSASSQDYGYTF.

The chain couples TRBV5-1 to TRBJ1-5; 7 bases agree with TRBD1. V trimming: 2 bases; J trimming: 7 bases; junction bases outside the gene matches: 3. The CDR3 runs 13 residues. Germline V gene lookup returns CDR1 SGHRS and CDR2 YFSETQ. CDR3 in amino acids: CASSFTGDQPQHF. CDR3 in DNA: TGCGCCAGCAGCTTCACAGGGGACCAGCCCCAGCATTTT.